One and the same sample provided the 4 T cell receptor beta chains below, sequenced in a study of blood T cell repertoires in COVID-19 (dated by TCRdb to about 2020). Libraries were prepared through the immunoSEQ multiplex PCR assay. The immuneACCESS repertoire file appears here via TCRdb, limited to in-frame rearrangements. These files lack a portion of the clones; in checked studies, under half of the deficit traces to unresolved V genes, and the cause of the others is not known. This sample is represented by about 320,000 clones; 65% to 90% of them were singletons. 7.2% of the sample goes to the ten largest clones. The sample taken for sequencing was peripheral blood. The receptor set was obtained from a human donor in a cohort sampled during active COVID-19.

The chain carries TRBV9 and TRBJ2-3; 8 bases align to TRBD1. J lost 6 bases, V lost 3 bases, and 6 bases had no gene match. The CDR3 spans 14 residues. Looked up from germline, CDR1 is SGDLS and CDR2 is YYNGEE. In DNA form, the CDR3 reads TGTGCCAGCAGCGATGGACAGGGTAGGGATACGCAGTATTTT. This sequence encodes CASSDGQGRDTQYF.

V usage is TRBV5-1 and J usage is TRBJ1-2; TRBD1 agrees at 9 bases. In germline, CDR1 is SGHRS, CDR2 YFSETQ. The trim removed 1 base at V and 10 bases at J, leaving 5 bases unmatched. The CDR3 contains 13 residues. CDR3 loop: CASSLRQGGVYTF. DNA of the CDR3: TGCGCCAGCAGCTTGAGACAGGGGGGTGTCTACACCTTC.

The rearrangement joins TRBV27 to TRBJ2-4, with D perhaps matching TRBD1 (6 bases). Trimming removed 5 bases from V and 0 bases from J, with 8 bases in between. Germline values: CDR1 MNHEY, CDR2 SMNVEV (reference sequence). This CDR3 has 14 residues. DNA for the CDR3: TGTGCCAGCAGTCCCAGGGGAGCCAAAAACATTCAGTACTTC. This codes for CASSPRGAKNIQYF.

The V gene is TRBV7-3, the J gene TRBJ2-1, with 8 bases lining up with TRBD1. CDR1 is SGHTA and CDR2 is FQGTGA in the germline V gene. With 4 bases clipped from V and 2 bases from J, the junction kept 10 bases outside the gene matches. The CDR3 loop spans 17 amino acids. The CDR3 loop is CASSSQPQGATYNEQFF. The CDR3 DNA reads TGTGCCAGCAGCTCCCAGCCCCAGGGGGCTACCTACAATGAGCAGTTCTTC.